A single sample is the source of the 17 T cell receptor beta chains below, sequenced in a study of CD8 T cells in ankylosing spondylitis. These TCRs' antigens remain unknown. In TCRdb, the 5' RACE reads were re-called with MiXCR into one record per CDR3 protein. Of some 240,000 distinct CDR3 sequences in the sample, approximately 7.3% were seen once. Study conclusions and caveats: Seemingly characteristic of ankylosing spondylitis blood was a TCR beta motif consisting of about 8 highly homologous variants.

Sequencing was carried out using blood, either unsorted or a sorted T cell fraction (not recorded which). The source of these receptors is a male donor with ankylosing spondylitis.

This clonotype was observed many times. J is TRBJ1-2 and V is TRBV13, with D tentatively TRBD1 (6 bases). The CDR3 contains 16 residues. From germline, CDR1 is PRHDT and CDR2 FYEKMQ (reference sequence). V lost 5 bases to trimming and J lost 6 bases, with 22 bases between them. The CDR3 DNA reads TGTGCCAGCAGCCTGACGCCGGGACACAGAAGGGATGGCTACACCTTC. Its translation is CASSLTPGHRRDGYTF.

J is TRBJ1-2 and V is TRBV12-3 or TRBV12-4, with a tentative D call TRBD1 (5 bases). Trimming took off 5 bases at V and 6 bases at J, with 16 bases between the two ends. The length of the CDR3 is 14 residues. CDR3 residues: CASSPPAGRDGYTF. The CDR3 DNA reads TGTGCCAGCAGTCCCCCAGCAGGGAGGGATGGCTACACCTTC.

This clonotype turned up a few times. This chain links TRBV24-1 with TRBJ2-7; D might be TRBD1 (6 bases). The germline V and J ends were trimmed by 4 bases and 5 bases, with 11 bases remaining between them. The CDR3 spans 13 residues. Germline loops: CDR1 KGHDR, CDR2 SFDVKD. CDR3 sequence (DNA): TGTGCCACCAGTGACGGGGACATCCACGAGCAGTACTTC. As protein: CATSDGDIHEQYF.

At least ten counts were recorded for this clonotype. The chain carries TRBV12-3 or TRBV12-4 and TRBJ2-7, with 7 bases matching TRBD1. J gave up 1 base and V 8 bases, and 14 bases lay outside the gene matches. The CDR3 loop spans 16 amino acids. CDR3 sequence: CASGHLTGERSYEQYF. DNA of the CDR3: TGTGCCAGCGGGCATCTAACAGGGGAGCGGTCCTACGAGCAGTACTTC.

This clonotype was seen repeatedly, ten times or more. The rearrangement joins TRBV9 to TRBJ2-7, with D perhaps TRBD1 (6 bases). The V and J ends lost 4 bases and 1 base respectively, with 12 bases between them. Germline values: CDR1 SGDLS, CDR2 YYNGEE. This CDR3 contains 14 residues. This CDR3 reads CASSPWDISYEQYF. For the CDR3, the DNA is TGTGCCAGCAGCCCCTGGGACATTTCCTACGAGCAGTACTTC.

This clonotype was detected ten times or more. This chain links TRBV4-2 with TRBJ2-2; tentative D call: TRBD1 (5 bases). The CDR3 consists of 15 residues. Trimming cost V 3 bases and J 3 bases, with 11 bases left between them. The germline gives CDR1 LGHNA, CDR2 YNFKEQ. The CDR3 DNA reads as TGTGCCAGCAGCCAGGGGCTGGGGCACACCGGGGAGCTGTTTTTT. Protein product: CASSQGLGHTGELFF.

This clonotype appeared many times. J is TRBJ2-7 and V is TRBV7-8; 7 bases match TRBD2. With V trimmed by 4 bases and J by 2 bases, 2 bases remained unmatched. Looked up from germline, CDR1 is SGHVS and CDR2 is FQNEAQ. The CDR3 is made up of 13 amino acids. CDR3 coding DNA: TGTGCCAGCAGCTGGGCGGGGGCCTACGAGCAGTACTTC. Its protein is CASSWAGAYEQYF.

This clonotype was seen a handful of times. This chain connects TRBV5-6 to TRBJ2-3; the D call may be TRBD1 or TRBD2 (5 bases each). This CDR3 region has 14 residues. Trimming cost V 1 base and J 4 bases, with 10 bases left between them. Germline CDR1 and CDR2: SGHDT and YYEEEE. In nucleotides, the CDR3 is TGTGCCAGCAGCTTGAGTGGGGACCCAGATACGCAGTATTTT. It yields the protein CASSLSGDPDTQYF.

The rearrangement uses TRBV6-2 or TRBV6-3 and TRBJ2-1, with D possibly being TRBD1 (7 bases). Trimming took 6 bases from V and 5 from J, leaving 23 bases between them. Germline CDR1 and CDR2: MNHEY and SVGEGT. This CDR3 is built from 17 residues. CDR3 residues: CASRSLRGGGKDNEQFF. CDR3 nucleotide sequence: TGTGCCAGCAGGTCCCTCAGAGGAGGGGGCAAGGACAATGAGCAGTTCTTC.

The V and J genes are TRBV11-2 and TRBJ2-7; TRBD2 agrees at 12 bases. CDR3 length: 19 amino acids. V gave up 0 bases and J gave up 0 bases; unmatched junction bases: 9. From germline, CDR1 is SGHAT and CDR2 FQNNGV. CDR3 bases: TGTGCCAGCAGCTTAGAATATCGACTAGCGGGAGAACGCTCCTACGAGCAGTACTTC. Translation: CASSLEYRLAGERSYEQYF.

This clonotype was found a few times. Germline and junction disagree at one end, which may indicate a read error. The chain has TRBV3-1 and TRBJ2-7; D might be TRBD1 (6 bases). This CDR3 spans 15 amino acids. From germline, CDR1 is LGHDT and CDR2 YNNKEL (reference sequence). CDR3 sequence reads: CACSSRDTASYEQYF. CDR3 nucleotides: TGTGCCTGCAGCTCCCGGGACACAGCTTCCTACGAGCAGTACTTC.

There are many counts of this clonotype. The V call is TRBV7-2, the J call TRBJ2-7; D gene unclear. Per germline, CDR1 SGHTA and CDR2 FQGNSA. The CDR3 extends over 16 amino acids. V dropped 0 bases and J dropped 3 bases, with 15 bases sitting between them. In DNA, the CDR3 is TGTGCCAGCAGCTTAGCCCGGGCCGTGCCCCACTACGAGCAGTACTTC. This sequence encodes CASSLARAVPHYEQYF.

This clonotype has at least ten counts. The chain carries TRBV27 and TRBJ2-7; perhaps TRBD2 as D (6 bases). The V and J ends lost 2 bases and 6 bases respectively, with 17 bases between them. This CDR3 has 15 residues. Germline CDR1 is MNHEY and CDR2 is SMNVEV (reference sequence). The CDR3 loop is CASSLDLLGGGEQYF. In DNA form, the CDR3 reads TGTGCCAGCAGTTTAGATTTGCTCGGGGGAGGCGAGCAGTACTTC.

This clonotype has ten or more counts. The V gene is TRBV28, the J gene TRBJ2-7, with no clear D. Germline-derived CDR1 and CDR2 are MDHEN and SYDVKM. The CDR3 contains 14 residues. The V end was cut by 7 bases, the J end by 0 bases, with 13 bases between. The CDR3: CASTAFGDSYEQYF. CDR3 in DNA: TGTGCCAGCACCGCCTTTGGAGACTCCTACGAGCAGTACTTC.

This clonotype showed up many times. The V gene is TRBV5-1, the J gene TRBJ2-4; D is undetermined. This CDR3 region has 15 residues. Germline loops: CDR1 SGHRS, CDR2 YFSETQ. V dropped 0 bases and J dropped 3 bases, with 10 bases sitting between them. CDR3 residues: CASSLGQAGKNIQYF. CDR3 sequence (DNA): TGCGCCAGCAGCTTGGGGCAGGCCGGCAAAAACATTCAGTACTTC.

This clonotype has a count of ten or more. The CDR3 sequence: CASSRLSLDEQFF. DNA of the CDR3: TGTGCCAGCAGTCGACTCAGCTTAGATGAGCAGTTCTTC. The gene calls are TRBV6-1 and TRBJ2-1; D remains ambiguous. The CDR3 has 13 residues. CDR1 is MNHNS and CDR2 is SASEGT in the germline V gene. V lost 5 bases and J 8 bases, leaving 13 bases between the germline ends.

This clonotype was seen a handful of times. The CDR3 protein is CASSYSDRQNIQYF. DNA for the CDR3: TGTGCCAGCAGTTACTCGGACAGACAAAACATTCAGTACTTC. This chain links TRBV6-5 with TRBJ2-4, with TRBD1 as a possible D gene (6 bases). The V end lost 0 bases, the J end lost 5 bases, and 8 bases lay between the germline ends. Germline loops: CDR1 MNHEY, CDR2 SVGAGI. The CDR3 has 14 residues.